The 26 T cell receptor beta chains below were found in one sample sequenced in a study of blood T cell repertoires in COVID-19. The repertoire was sequenced with immunoSEQ multiplex PCR; TCRdb's copy has only in-frame clones and lacks some. This table holds 53,000 or so clones, roughly 86% found once. Sequenced input: peripheral blood. These receptors all stem from a man in his 70s with active COVID-19.

The chain carries TRBV15 and TRBJ2-3, with 13 bases matching TRBD2. There are 17 residues in the CDR3. The V and J ends lost 7 bases and 2 bases, in that order; junction bases with no gene match: 9. Germline CDR1 reads LNHNV; CDR2 reads YYDKDF (reference sequence). CDR3 sequence (DNA): TGTGCCACCATCCCGGGACTAGCGGGGATGGTCACAGATACGCAGTATTTT. Amino acid sequence: CATIPGLAGMVTDTQYF.

The chain couples TRBV18 to TRBJ1-4; tentatively, D is TRBD1 (5 bases). CDR1 is KGHSH, CDR2 LQKENI, per germline. CDR3 length: 12 amino acids. With 3 bases removed from V and 8 bases from J, the gap between germline ends came to 7 bases. This chain's CDR3 is CASSPGGEKLFF. CDR3 sequence (DNA): TGTGCCAGCTCACCGGGGGGGGAAAAACTGTTTTTT.

The chain recombines TRBV5-6 with TRBJ2-5; D gene uncertain. Trimming shortened V by 2 bases and J by 5 bases, and 4 bases separated the two germline ends. Per the germline V gene, CDR1 is SGHDT and CDR2 is YYEEEE. CDR3 length: 11 residues. CDR3 sequence: CASSLAETQYF. CDR3 nucleotides: TGTGCCAGCAGCTTAGCGGAGACCCAGTACTTC. Drawing the rest from reference TRBV5-6 and TRBJ2-5, the complete variable domain is DAGVTQSPTHLIKTRGQQVTLRCSPKSGHDTVSWYQQALGQGPQFIFQYYEEEERQRGNFPDRFSGHQFPNYSSELNVNALLLGDSALYLCASSLAETQYFGPGTRLLVL.

The chain recombines TRBV5-6 with TRBJ1-2, with 8 bases aligning to TRBD1. The V gene end was trimmed by 6 bases and the J gene end by 5 bases; junction bases not matched to a gene: 6. This CDR3 region has 13 residues. CDR1 is SGHDT and CDR2 is YYEEEE in the germline V gene. In nucleotides, the CDR3 is TGTGCCAGCACCCGCGGACAGGGATATGGCTACACCTTC. This gives the protein CASTRGQGYGYTF.

This rearrangement joins TRBV18 to TRBJ2-3; TRBD2 aligns across 10 bases. The length of the CDR3 is 20 residues. Germline loops: CDR1 KGHSH, CDR2 LQKENI. Losses at the gene ends were 0 bases for V and 2 bases for J; bases not matched to a gene: 14. The CDR3 here is CASSPPASGGVPSFTDTQYF. In DNA form, the CDR3 reads TGTGCCAGCTCACCACCGGCCAGCGGGGGGGTGCCTTCTTTCACAGATACGCAGTATTTT. Variable domain in full (rest from reference TRBV18 and TRBJ2-3): NAGVMQNPRHLVRRRGQEARLRCSPMKGHSHVYWYRQLPEEGLKFMVYLQKENIIDESGMPKERFSAEFPKEGPSILRIQQVVRGDSAAYFCASSPPASGGVPSFTDTQYFGPGTRLTVL.

The V and J genes are TRBV5-6 and TRBJ2-3, with TRBD2 identical over 8 bases. Germline CDR1 reads SGHDT; CDR2 reads YYEEEE. The CDR3 totals 14 residues. The J segment lost 5 bases and the V segment lost 1 base, leaving 3 bases of the junction unmatched. The CDR3 spells CASSLPGGQDTQYF. The DNA of the CDR3 is TGTGCCAGCAGCTTGCCGGGGGGGCAAGATACGCAGTATTTT.

This CDR3 reads CASSYRTGGGYEQYF. Written as DNA, the CDR3 is TGTGCCAGCAGCTATCGGACGGGAGGTGGCTACGAGCAGTACTTC. The rearrangement links TRBV7-2 to TRBJ2-7, with 7 bases identical to TRBD2. The germline gives CDR1 SGHTA, CDR2 FQGNSA. Trimming at V came to 4 bases and at J to 3 bases, leaving 9 bases not matched to a gene. The CDR3 is 15 residues long.

The chain has TRBV18 and TRBJ2-5, with 8 bases that match TRBD1. The V gene's germline CDR1 is KGHSH and CDR2 LQKENI. The length of the CDR3 is 16 residues. Trimming at V came to 1 base and at J to 5 bases, leaving 9 bases not matched to a gene. CDR3 amino acids: CASSPRGQGLGETQYF. CDR3 nucleotide sequence: TGTGCCAGCTCACCACGAGGACAGGGCTTGGGGGAGACCCAGTACTTC.

The chain recombines TRBV5-6 with TRBJ2-2, with a possible D match to TRBD1 (6 bases). In germline, CDR1 is SGHDT, CDR2 YYEEEE. The CDR3 sequence is 13 residues long. The V end lost 4 bases, the J end lost 6 bases, and 10 bases lay between the germline ends. In DNA, the CDR3 is TGTGCCAGCAGCGAACAGGGTGCCGGGGAGCTGTTTTTT. Amino acids: CASSEQGAGELFF.

In this sample, this clone turned up a few times. The chain has TRBV6-1 and TRBJ1-5; no clear D gene. Per the germline V gene, CDR1 is MNHNS and CDR2 is SASEGT. Trimming took off 0 bases at V and 2 bases at J, with 8 bases between the two ends. The CDR3 runs 15 residues. This chain's CDR3 is CASSEAGSGNQPQHF. CDR3 nucleotide sequence: TGTGCCAGCAGTGAAGCAGGCAGCGGCAATCAGCCCCAGCATTTT.

The chain links TRBV11-3 to TRBJ1-2; a possible D gene is TRBD1 (6 bases). CDR1 and CDR2 (germline): SGHNT, YENEEA. The length of the CDR3 is 15 residues. The V end was cut by 5 bases, the J end by 4 bases, with 17 bases between. CDR3 in DNA: TGTGCCAGCAGCCCCCTCGCCAGGGGTGGCTATGGCTACACCTTC. It specifies CASSPLARGGYGYTF.

This clone was seen a single time. This chain joins TRBV29-1 and TRBJ1-2; maybe TRBD1 (5 bases). The CDR3 consists of 12 residues. Per germline, CDR1 SQVTM and CDR2 ANQGSEA. The ends were cut back, 5 bases at V and 4 bases at J, with 11 bases in the middle. CDR3 amino acids: CSVPGGGYGYTF. CDR3 nucleotides: TGCAGCGTTCCGGGGGGAGGCTATGGCTACACCTTC. Complete variable domain (other parts from reference TRBV29-1 and TRBJ1-2): SAVISQKPSRDICQRGTSLTIQCQVDSQVTMMFWYRQQPGQSLTLIATANQGSEATYESGFVIDKFPISRPNLTFSTLTVSNMSPEDSSIYLCSVPGGGYGYTFGSGTRLTVV.

The chain has TRBV12-3 or TRBV12-4 and TRBJ2-1; tentative D call: TRBD2 (6 bases). Trimming took 8 bases from V and 5 from J, leaving 13 bases between them. This CDR3 is 13 amino acids long. CDR3 region: CASGLAPNNEQFF. DNA for the CDR3: TGTGCCAGCGGGCTAGCGCCTAACAATGAGCAGTTCTTC.

The chain has TRBV5-4 and TRBJ2-3; 10 nucleotides line up with TRBD1. The CDR3 runs 13 residues. Germline V gene lookup returns CDR1 SGHNT and CDR2 YYREEE (reference sequence). V gave up 4 bases and J gave up 4 bases; unmatched junction bases: 0. CDR3 sequence reads: CASSGTGADTQYF. CDR3 in DNA: TGTGCCAGCAGCGGGACAGGGGCAGATACGCAGTATTTT.

This clone was observed once. V is TRBV10-3 and J is TRBJ2-5; the match to TRBD2 covers 16 bases. The CDR3 has 16 amino acids. V was clipped by 6 bases and J by 4 bases; unmatched bases: 5. The germline V gene encodes CDR1 ENHRY and CDR2 SYGVKD. CDR3 loop: CAIRDGTSGGGETQYF. The CDR3 DNA reads TGTGCCATCAGAGACGGGACTAGCGGGGGGGGAGAGACCCAGTACTTC.

V and J are TRBV6-2 or TRBV6-3 and TRBJ2-7; TRBD1 agrees at 7 bases. V gave up 0 bases and J gave up 1 base; unmatched junction bases: 18. The length of the CDR3 is 20 residues. Germline V gene lookup returns CDR1 MNHEY and CDR2 SVGEGT. The chain's CDR3 is CASSYSNRPVSNRGSYEQYF. CDR3 DNA: TGTGCCAGCAGTTACTCGAATAGGCCGGTTTCAAACAGGGGATCCTACGAGCAGTACTTC.

V gene TRBV7-2 combines with J gene TRBJ1-3, with D unclear. CDR1 SGHTA and CDR2 FQGNSA come from the germline V gene. Trimming pared 3 bases from V and 0 bases from J, leaving 9 bases between. The CDR3 spans 15 residues. The chain's CDR3 is CASSFGALSGNTIYF. DNA of the CDR3: TGTGCCAGCAGCTTTGGAGCACTCTCTGGAAACACCATATATTTT.

This clone was counted between two and nine times. This chain joins TRBV5-1 and TRBJ1-1; D gene uncertain. The germline V gene has CDR1 SGHRS and CDR2 YFSETQ. V was clipped by 5 bases and J by 7 bases, with 12 bases between them. CDR3 length: 12 amino acids. The chain's CDR3 is CASRLGEFEAFF. The CDR3, as DNA: TGCGCCAGCAGGCTCGGGGAATTTGAAGCTTTCTTT. Full variable domain (rest looked up from reference TRBV5-1 and TRBJ1-1): KAGVTQTPRYLIKTRGQQVTLSCSPISGHRSVSWYQQTPGQGLQFLFEYFSETQRNKGNFPGRFSGRQFSNSRSEMNVSTLELGDSALYLCASRLGEFEAFFGQGTRLTVV.

The chain recombines TRBV5-8 with TRBJ2-5; TRBD2 matches 9 bases. This CDR3 contains 17 residues. After removal of 0 bases from V and 1 base from J, the junction contained 7 bases not matched to a gene. Germline V CDR1 and CDR2: SGHTS, YDEGEE. The CDR3, as DNA: TGTGCCAGCAGCTTGGAGTTGACAGCGGGGGGCCAAGAGACCCAGTACTTC. Amino acid sequence: CASSLELTAGGQETQYF. The full variable domain, completed using reference TRBV5-8 and TRBJ2-5, is EAGVTQSPTHLIKTRGQQATLRCSPISGHTSVYWYQQALGLGLQFLLWYDEGEERNRGNFPPRFSGRQFPNYSSELNVNALELEDSALYLCASSLELTAGGQETQYFGPGTRLLVL.

The chain joins TRBV5-1 to TRBJ2-3; 11 nucleotides line up with TRBD1. The CDR3 contains 16 residues. Looked up from germline, CDR1 is SGHRS and CDR2 is YFSETQ. With 0 bases clipped from V and 3 bases from J, the junction kept 3 bases outside the gene matches. The CDR3 DNA is TGCGCCAGCAGCTTGGCGGGGACAGGGGGGACAGATACGCAGTATTTT. Translation gives CASSLAGTGGTDTQYF.

This clone turned up a few times. The CDR3 coding sequence is TGTGCCCCTCGGGGGGGATTCTACGAGCAGTACTTC. Translated, it gives CAPRGGFYEQYF. This chain joins TRBV7-5 and TRBJ2-7; no check of the table's D call, TRBD2, against the DNA was made. TRBV7-5 has pseudogene status. This CDR3 is built from 12 residues.

This clone is deemed medium-sized. The chain has TRBV5-1 and TRBJ1-6; D call uncertain. The germline V gene has CDR1 SGHRS and CDR2 YFSETQ. Trimming removed 5 bases at V and 6 bases at J, with 15 bases between. The CDR3 has 15 amino acids. The CDR3 region has the DNA TGCGCCAGCAGGATCGAGATGGGGAGTAATTCACCCCTCCACTTT. It codes for CASRIEMGSNSPLHF.

The chain combines TRBV21-1 with TRBJ2-1; the table's D call, TRBD2, has no DNA check behind it. TRBV21-1 is assigned pseudogene status. This CDR3 has 16 residues. Written as DNA, the CDR3 is TGTGCCAGCAGCAAAGTCGAGACGCGCGGCAACAATGAGCAGTTCTTC. Its translation is CASSKVETRGNNEQFF.

The CDR3 DNA follows: TGCGCCAGCAGCTTGTACCAGGGGGCGAACACCGGGGAGCTGTTTTTT. As protein: CASSLYQGANTGELFF. The rearrangement links TRBV5-1 to TRBJ2-2, with 7 nucleotides matching TRBD1. CDR1 SGHRS and CDR2 YFSETQ come from the germline V gene. V was clipped by 1 base and J by 0 bases; unmatched bases: 3. The CDR3 has 16 residues.

The genes are TRBV5-4 and TRBJ2-2; D remains unclear. V was clipped by 4 bases and J by 0 bases, with 16 bases between them. Germline V gene lookup returns CDR1 SGHNT and CDR2 YYREEE (reference sequence). There are 17 residues in the CDR3. The CDR3: CASSPRFALANTGELFF. For the CDR3, the DNA is TGTGCCAGCAGCCCTAGGTTCGCCTTGGCGAACACCGGGGAGCTGTTTTTT. Based on the CDR3 plus reference TRBV5-4 and TRBJ2-2, the full variable domain is ETGVTQSPTHLIKTRGQQVTLRCSSQSGHNTVSWYQQALGQGPQFIFQYYREEENGRGNFPPRFSGLQFPNYSSELNVNALELDDSALYLCASSPRFALANTGELFFGEGSRLTVL.

This chain joins TRBV28 and TRBJ1-5, with D possibly matching TRBD1 (6 bases). This CDR3 has 15 amino acids. V lost 6 bases and J 2 bases, leaving 14 bases between the germline ends. In germline, CDR1 is MDHEN, CDR2 SYDVKM. The CDR3 region has the DNA TGTGCCAGCAGGGGGGCAGGGTGGGGCAATCAGCCCCAGCATTTT. Its protein is CASRGAGWGNQPQHF.